This T cell receptor (beta chain) was found in a study of control samples from healthy donors and cancer patients. Some clones are missing from TCRdb's copy, which holds only in-frame ones; the method was immunoSEQ multiplex PCR. This table holds about 140,000 clones, roughly 94% found once. The CDR3 is 11 amino acids. V was pared by 7 bases and J by 5 bases, with 8 bases between. Germline CDR1 is MNHNY and CDR2 is SVGAGI (reference sequence). The chain links TRBV6-6 to TRBJ2-5; D assignment may be TRBD1 or TRBD2 (5 bases each). The clonotype originates from a man aged 40-50 years in good health. Sequencing was carried out using blood. CDR3 DNA sequence: TGTGCCAGCAAATGGGACGAGACCCAGTACTTC. This encodes CASKWDETQYF.